This T cell receptor (beta chain) emerged from a study of tumor-infiltrating lymphocytes in glioblastoma multiforme. Study-level findings and limits: Only one glioblastoma patient had TCR and mutation analysis. Unequal TCR RNA per T cell might skew measured clone sizes.

TCR beta libraries were built from RNA through three nested multiplex PCR rounds using modified ARM-PCR. Using its own MiXCR run on the multiplex PCR reads, TCRdb lists one record per CDR3 protein. This sample carries roughly 8,400 distinct CDR3 sequences, around 70% of them seen once, and the ten largest clones take 51%. About this clonotype: The antigen remains unidentified.

V shed 4 bases and J 7 bases; nucleotides not matched to a gene: 5. The CDR3 is made up of 14 amino acids. The germline CDR1 and CDR2 sequences are SQVTM and ANQGSEA. This sequence was found in a male donor with glioblastoma. Sequenced: brain tumor tissue. The chain couples TRBV29-1 to TRBJ2-1; 12 bases fit TRBD1. The CDR3 DNA is TGCAGCGTTGTCCGGGACAGGGGGCTTAATGAGCAGTTCTTC. It encodes CSVVRDRGLNEQFF.